A selection of T cell receptor beta chains follows, all from one sample in a study of OX40 agonist ivuxolimab in advanced cancers. Data came from immunoSEQ multiplex PCR; TCRdb stores just in-frame clones and leaves some out. The sample yields 35,000 or so clones, about 77% seen once. The input for sequencing was CD4+ or CD8+ T cells sorted from blood, taken in a trial of the OX40 agonist ivuxolimab. Receptor source: an adult with an advanced solid tumor such as melanoma, head and neck, liver or kidney cancer. CDR3s include the opening cysteine and the closing phenylalanine or tryptophan. The D gene is left open where the match is weak. Where a row states a size, it is once, few, many or the class of an expanded clone; other rows omit it.

>TRBV2|.|once|TRBJ1-4
TGTGCCAGCAGTGAGGGCCGGGTGATGGAAAAACTGTTTTTT
CASSEGRVMEKLFF
>TRBV28|.|few|TRBJ2-6
TGTGCCAGCAGGGGAGCCGGGACGTCTAGACCTGGGGCCAACGTCCTGACTTTC
CASRGAGTSRPGANVLTF
>TRBV5-1|TRBD1|.|TRBJ2-1
TGCGCCAGCAGCCATGGACAGGGAGCGAATGAGCAGTTCTTC
CASSHGQGANEQFF
>TRBV2|.|once|TRBJ1-4
TGTGCCAGCACGCGAGGGAAGCCTAATGAAAAACTGTTTTTT
CASTRGKPNEKLFF
>TRBV4-2|.|.|TRBJ2-7
TGTGCCAGCAGCCAAGACAGGGGAGGGAACTACGAGCAGTACTTC
CASSQDRGGNYEQYF
>TRBV27|TRBD1|.|TRBJ1-4
TGTGCCAGCAGTCTCTCTTCCGGGACAGCAAATGAAAAACTGTTTTTT
CASSLSSGTANEKLFF
>TRBV28|TRBD1|.|TRBJ1-1
TGTGCCAGCAGTTTTGACAGGGGTGAAGCTTTCTTT
CASSFDRGEAFF
>TRBV7-9|.|.|TRBJ2-3
TGTGCCAGCAGCTTAGGGTTAGATACGCAGTATTTT
CASSLGLDTQYF
>TRBV6-1|TRBD1|few|TRBJ1-5
TGTGCCAGCGGGGACAGGGGCAATCAGCCCCAGCATTTT
CASGDRGNQPQHF
>TRBV29-1|.|.|TRBJ1-2
TGCAGCGTTGAAGATGGGGATGTCGGTGGCTACACCTTC
CSVEDGDVGGYTF
>TRBV10-3|.|.|TRBJ2-1
TGTGCCATCAGTGAGTCGGACAGTTCCCGCTACAATGAGCAGTTCTTC
CAISESDSSRYNEQFF
>TRBV6-4|.|.|TRBJ1-5
TGTGCCAGCAGTTTTGGAGGGGCTCAGCCCCAGCATTTT
CASSFGGAQPQHF
>TRBV27|.|once|TRBJ2-7
TGTGCCAGCAGTTTGACGACGGGATACGAGCAGTACTTC
CASSLTTGYEQYF
>TRBV5-8|TRBD1|many|TRBJ1-5
TGTGCCAGCAGGCCAGTGGGACAGGGGAGCAATCAGCCCCAGCATTTT
CASRPVGQGSNQPQHF
>TRBV13|.|.|TRBJ2-1
TGTGCCAGCAGCTTAGACAGGAACTCCTACAATGAGCAGTTCTTC
CASSLDRNSYNEQFF
>TRBV4-2|TRBD1|.|TRBJ1-1
TGTGCCAGCAGCCAAGGGCAGGGGGCGGGTGAAGCTTTCTTT
CASSQGQGAGEAFF
>TRBV11-2|.|.|TRBJ2-7
TGTGCCAGCAGCTTAGCTGGGAGCTCCTACGAGCAGTACTTC
CASSLAGSSYEQYF
>TRBV21-1|.|.|TRBJ1-5
TGTGCCAGCAGCAATGACCGGCAGGGCAATCAGCCCCAGCATTTT
CASSNDRQGNQPQHF
>TRBV7-9|.|.|TRBJ2-1
TGTGCCAGCAGCTTAGCCATGTACTCCTACAATGAGCAGTTCTTC
CASSLAMYSYNEQFF
>TRBV11-2|.|.|TRBJ2-1
TGTGCCAGCAGCTCATCGAATGAGCAGTTCTTC
CASSSSNEQFF
>TRBV6-6|.|.|TRBJ1-5
TGTGCCAGCAGTTACTTGATTCATCAGCCCCAGCATTTT
CASSYLIHQPQHF
>TRBV28|.|.|TRBJ1-3
TGTGCCAGCAGTTTAGGGGAACTCTCTGGAAACACCATATATTTT
CASSLGELSGNTIYF
>TRBV6-5|.|.|TRBJ1-4
TGTGCCAGCAGTTACTCTGAAAAACTGTTTTTT
CASSYSEKLFF
>TRBV30|.|few|TRBJ1-1
TGTGCCTGGGCTTTAAACACTGAAGCTTTCTTT
CAWALNTEAFF
>TRBV6-5|.|.|TRBJ2-5
TGTGCCAGCAGTTATACAGCGAGCCAAGAGACCCAGTACTTC
CASSYTASQETQYF
>TRBV7-3|.|.|TRBJ2-5
TGTGCCAGCAGCTTAACGAACCCGCAAGAGACCCAGTACTTC
CASSLTNPQETQYF
>TRBV4-1|TRBD1|.|TRBJ2-5
TGCGCCAGCAGCCCCTCCTGGACAGGGGAAGAGACCCAGTACTTC
CASSPSWTGEETQYF
>TRBV5-5|.|.|TRBJ2-7
TGTGCCAGCAGCTTCGGGAGCTCCTACGAGCAGTACTTC
CASSFGSSYEQYF
>TRBV7-9|.|.|TRBJ2-1
TGTGCCAGCAGCACCGGGACCCTGTCTCCCTACAATGAGCAGTTCTTC
CASSTGTLSPYNEQFF
>TRBV29-1|.|.|TRBJ2-1
TGCAGCGCCAGTCTCGGCCATGACAATGAGCAGTTCTTC
CSASLGHDNEQFF
>TRBV5-3|TRBD2|.|TRBJ2-7
TGTGCCAGCAGCTGGCTCAGCGGGAGCTACGAGCAGTACTTC
CASSWLSGSYEQYF
>TRBV5-1|.|few|TRBJ2-7
TGCGCCAGCAGCTTGACGGGTTACAGTGACTACGAGCAGTACTTC
CASSLTGYSDYEQYF
>TRBV29-1|.|.|TRBJ2-7
TGCAGCGCTATCCCGCAGGACCACTCCTACGAGCAGTACTTC
CSAIPQDHSYEQYF
>TRBV27|.|.|TRBJ2-5
TGTGCCAGCAGTCTAACCTTCCAAGAGACCCAGTACTTC
CASSLTFQETQYF
>TRBV27|.|.|TRBJ1-6
TGTGCCAGCAGTTGGGACGGATATAATTCACCCCTCCACTTT
CASSWDGYNSPLHF
>TRBV28|TRBD1|.|TRBJ1-2
TGTGCCAGCAGTTTAAGTCGGGACAGGGATAACTATGGCTACACCTTC
CASSLSRDRDNYGYTF
>TRBV7-9|.|few|TRBJ1-5
TGTGCCAGCAGCTCTGGGGACCGGCGACAGGAGCCCCAGCATTTT
CASSSGDRRQEPQHF
>TRBV27|TRBD2|.|TRBJ2-1
TGTGCCAGCAGTTTTGGGGGGGGGAATGAGCAGTTCTTC
CASSFGGGNEQFF
>TRBV9|.|.|TRBJ2-2
TGTGCCAGCAGCGTAGTGGATAGCCGGGAGCTGTTTTTT
CASSVVDSRELFF
>TRBV9|.|.|TRBJ1-2
TGTGCCAGCGGGAACGGCCGTCGCTACACCTTC
CASGNGRRYTF
>TRBV6-1|TRBD1|.|TRBJ2-3
TGTGCCAGCAGTGACGGGACAGCGAGCACAGATACGCAGTATTTT
CASSDGTASTDTQYF
>TRBV13|.|.|TRBJ2-7
TGTGCCAGCAGCCTTACGGCTAGCGCGACCTACGAGCAGTACTTC
CASSLTASATYEQYF
>TRBV4-3|.|few|TRBJ2-2
TGCGCCAGCAGCCAAGATAGAACAGGCGCGAACACCGGGGAGCTGTTTTTT
CASSQDRTGANTGELFF
>TRBV27|.|few|TRBJ1-2
TGTGCCAGCAGTATGACAGCTAGATATGGCTACACCTTC
CASSMTARYGYTF
>TRBV4-3|.|.|TRBJ2-7
TGCGCCAGCAGCCAAGACGGGGGTTCATCCTACGAGCAGTACTTC
CASSQDGGSSYEQYF
>TRBV4-2|.|.|TRBJ1-3
TGTGCCAGCAGCCAAGAGGCGTTCCTCTCTGGAAACACCATATATTTT
CASSQEAFLSGNTIYF
>TRBV28|.|once|TRBJ2-7
TGTGCCAGCACCCCCACGGGGTCTACCTACGAGCAGTACTTC
CASTPTGSTYEQYF
>TRBV25-1|TRBD1|.|TRBJ2-1
TGTGCCAGCAGTGGCGACAGGGTCCTTAGCAATGAGCAGTTCTTC
CASSGDRVLSNEQFF
>TRBV23-1|.|.|TRBJ1-2
TGCGCCAGCAGCCCCGGGCGTGGCTCTGATAATGGCTACACCTTC
CASSPGRGSDNGYTF
>TRBV20-1|.|.|TRBJ2-7
TGCAGTGCTAGTTGGGGGGCCGAGCAGTACTTC
CSASWGAEQYF
>TRBV28|.|.|TRBJ1-1
TGTGCCAGCAGTGTACAGGGGAACACTGAAGCTTTCTTT
CASSVQGNTEAFF
>TRBV7-9|.|.|TRBJ2-7
TGTGCCAGCAGACTAGACGGCTACGAGCAGTACTTC
CASRLDGYEQYF
>TRBV6-1|TRBD1|once|TRBJ1-2
TGTGCCAGCGAAACCGGGACAGATAACTATGGCTACACCTTC
CASETGTDNYGYTF
>TRBV11-2|.|.|TRBJ2-1
TGTGCCAGCAGCTTAGTTTCAGGGCTCTACAATGAGCAGTTCTTC
CASSLVSGLYNEQFF